These 26 T cell receptor beta chains were sequenced from one sample in a study of CD8 T cells in Susac syndrome. Reverse transcription of roughly 0.5 to 1 ug RNA was carried out with random hexamers. TCRdb recomputed calls from the immunoSEQ multiplex PCR reads with MiXCR, one row per CDR3 protein. The sample has just under 150,000 distinct CDR3 sequences, less than 95% seen once. The sample consisted of CD4+ T cells from PBMCs. The receptor set was obtained from a human donor in good health.

This clonotype appeared once. The V call is TRBV20-1, the J call TRBJ2-3; D unresolved. The CDR3 is made up of 13 amino acids. V lost 5 bases, J lost 4 bases, and 13 bases lay in between. From germline, CDR1 is DFQATT and CDR2 SNEGSKA (reference sequence). CDR3 amino acids: CSAWGHTPDTQYF. The CDR3 DNA sequence: TGCAGTGCTTGGGGTCACACCCCAGATACGCAGTATTTT.

V gene TRBV7-8 combines with J gene TRBJ1-1; possibly TRBD1 for D (6 bases). Germline CDR1 SGHVS, CDR2 FQNEAQ. V lost 3 bases and J lost 0, with 11 bases in between. The CDR3 has 15 amino acids. In DNA form, the CDR3 reads TGTGCCAGCAGCTTGCTGGGACATATGAACACTGAAGCTTTCTTT. Its translation: CASSLLGHMNTEAFF. The variable domain in full, completed from reference TRBV7-8 and TRBJ1-1, reads GAGVSQSPRYKVAKRGQDVALRCDPISGHVSLFWYQQALGQGPEFLTYFQNEAQLDKSGLPSDRFFAERPEGSVSTLKIQRTQQEDSAVYLCASSLLGHMNTEAFFGQGTRLTVV.

V and J are TRBV2 and TRBJ1-1, with TRBD1 as a possible D gene (6 bases). Germline V gene sequence: CDR1 SNHLY, CDR2 FYNNEI. The CDR3 sequence is 14 residues long. Trimming shortened V by 5 bases and J by 3 bases, and 13 bases separated the two germline ends. The CDR3 protein is CASSKQGPHTEAFF. CDR3 sequence (DNA): TGTGCCAGCAGTAAACAGGGCCCACACACTGAAGCTTTCTTT.

The genes are TRBV7-9 and TRBJ1-4; D is ambiguous. Germline CDR1 and CDR2: SEHNR and FQNEAQ (reference sequence). This CDR3 comprises 12 residues. V was shortened by 1 base and J by 7 bases, with 4 bases between the two germline ends. The CDR3 loop is CASSLDGEKLFF. CDR3 sequence (DNA): TGTGCCAGCAGCTTAGACGGTGAAAAACTGTTTTTT.

The chain uses TRBV5-1 and TRBJ1-1; a weak D match, TRBD1 (5 bases). CDR3 length: 15 residues. The germline CDR1 and CDR2 sequences are SGHRS and YFSETQ. Trimming removed 4 bases from V and 0 bases from J, with 13 bases in between. CDR3: CASSEQTDMNTEAFF. CDR3 sequence (DNA): TGCGCCAGCAGCGAACAGACAGACATGAACACTGAAGCTTTCTTT.

The chain recombines TRBV20-1 with TRBJ1-1; D gene uncertain. Trimming cost V 5 bases and J 3 bases, with 10 bases left between them. From germline, CDR1 is DFQATT and CDR2 SNEGSKA (reference sequence). The CDR3 length is 12 residues. CDR3 in amino acids: CSAAAPDTEAFF. In DNA form, the CDR3 reads TGCAGTGCTGCCGCGCCGGACACTGAAGCTTTCTTT.

This chain connects TRBV5-4 to TRBJ2-3; D remains ambiguous. V was clipped by 4 bases and J by 1 base, with 10 bases between them. Germline V gene lookup returns CDR1 SGHNT and CDR2 YYREEE (reference sequence). CDR3 length equals 14 residues. Here the CDR3 reads CASSPDRRTDTQYF. In DNA form, the CDR3 reads TGTGCCAGCAGCCCCGACCGTCGCACAGATACGCAGTATTTT. Supplemented by reference TRBV5-4 and TRBJ2-3, the full variable domain reads ETGVTQSPTHLIKTRGQQVTLRCSSQSGHNTVSWYQQALGQGPQFIFQYYREEENGRGNFPPRFSGLQFPNYSSELNVNALELDDSALYLCASSPDRRTDTQYFGPGTRLTVL.

The chain is built from TRBV30 and TRBJ1-1; perhaps TRBD1 as D (6 bases). Germline assignment: CDR1 GTSNPN and CDR2 SVGIG (reference sequence). The CDR3 has 11 amino acids. Deletions cut 4 bases from V and 8 bases from J, with 11 bases between. The CDR3 DNA reads TGTGCCTGGACCACAGGGAAGGAAGCTTTCTTT. Encoded protein: CAWTTGKEAFF.

The chain recombines TRBV9 with TRBJ2-7, with 7 bases identical to TRBD1. V lost 0 bases, J lost 3 bases, and 3 bases stayed unmatched. Germline V gives CDR1 SGDLS, CDR2 YYNGEE. The CDR3 has 14 residues. The CDR3 nucleotides read TGTGCCAGCAGCGTAGCGGGGACAGACTACGAGCAGTACTTC. Translation: CASSVAGTDYEQYF.

V is TRBV10-3 and J is TRBJ1-1; TRBD1 aligns across 9 bases. The CDR3 runs 15 residues. V shed 7 bases, J shed 4 bases, and the junction held 10 bases outside the gene matches. From germline, CDR1 is ENHRY and CDR2 SYGVKD. The CDR3 sequence is CAINQNRGLSTEAFF. For the CDR3, the DNA is TGTGCCATCAACCAAAACAGGGGGCTGAGCACTGAAGCTTTCTTT.

V and J are TRBV20-1 and TRBJ2-1; D is uncertain. The germline V gene has CDR1 DFQATT and CDR2 SNEGSKA (reference sequence). The CDR3 is made up of 15 amino acids. The V end lost 3 bases, the J end lost 0 bases, and 12 bases lay between the germline ends. The CDR3 protein is CSASVVSNSYNEQFF. CDR3 sequence (DNA): TGCAGTGCTAGCGTTGTCAGCAACTCCTACAATGAGCAGTTCTTC.

Turning to this clonotype: At one boundary the junction diverges from the germline segment, which might be a read error. The genes are TRBV7-9 and TRBJ2-7, with 7 nucleotides matching TRBD2. CDR3 length equals 14 residues. Germline CDR1 SEHNR, CDR2 FQNEAQ (reference sequence). Here the CDR3 DNA reads TGTGCCAGCAGCCTAGCGGCCCTAAGGGGCGAGCAGTACTTC. Its protein product is CASSLAALRGEQYF.

This chain joins TRBV6-2 or TRBV6-3 and TRBJ2-7; a possible D gene is TRBD1 (5 bases). Trimming took off 6 bases at V and 2 bases at J, with 8 bases between the two ends. Germline loops: CDR1 MNHEY, CDR2 SVGEGT. This CDR3 is 12 amino acids long. The CDR3 sequence is CASSPRAYEQYF. For the CDR3, the DNA is TGTGCCAGCAGCCCCAGGGCCTACGAGCAGTACTTC.

This chain links TRBV6-1 with TRBJ2-1; 8 bases are shared with TRBD2. The junction had 11 bases not matched to a gene; V was cut back by 2 bases and J by 8 bases. CDR1 is MNHNS, CDR2 SASEGT, per germline. The CDR3 covers 16 residues. The CDR3 sequence is CASSELDRLANDEQFF. The CDR3 DNA sequence: TGTGCCAGCAGTGAACTAGACAGACTAGCGAACGATGAGCAGTTCTTC.

The chain links TRBV15 to TRBJ2-1; maybe TRBD2 (5 bases). This CDR3 has 15 residues. The germline V gene has CDR1 LNHNV and CDR2 YYDKDF (reference sequence). Deletions cut 0 bases from V and 7 bases from J, with 13 bases between. The chain's CDR3 is CATSRDHREGNEQFF. In DNA, the CDR3 is TGTGCCACCAGCAGAGATCACCGGGAAGGAAATGAGCAGTTCTTC.

The chain carries TRBV25-1 and TRBJ2-1, with a possible D match to TRBD2 (6 bases). Germline lookup yields CDR1 MGHDK and CDR2 SYGVNS. This CDR3 is 16 amino acids long. V dropped 6 bases and J dropped 2 bases, with 17 bases sitting between them. CDR3 in DNA: TGTGCCAGCAGCTCCCTCGGCGGGAATACCTACAATGAGCAGTTCTTC. Protein product: CASSSLGGNTYNEQFF. The whole variable domain, filled in from reference TRBV25-1 and TRBJ2-1, reads EADIYQTPRYLVIGTGKKITLECSQTMGHDKMYWYQQDPGMELHLIHYSYGVNSTEKGDLSSESTVSRIRTEHFPLTLESARPSHTSQYLCASSSLGGNTYNEQFFGPGTRLTVL.

This sequence joins TRBV11-2 and TRBJ2-2; D call uncertain. The CDR3 sequence is 15 residues long. Germline V lookup: CDR1 SGHAT, CDR2 FQNNGV. Trimming took 1 base from V and 1 from J, leaving 7 bases between them. The CDR3 DNA reads TGTGCCAGCAGCTTAGGGGCCTTGAACACCGGGGAGCTGTTTTTT. It encodes CASSLGALNTGELFF.

This rearrangement joins TRBV19 to TRBJ1-2; 9 nucleotides align to TRBD1. The germline V gene has CDR1 LNHDA and CDR2 SQIVND (reference sequence). The CDR3 has 14 amino acids. V lost 6 bases to trimming and J lost 6 bases; unmatched junction nucleotides: 8. The CDR3 bases are TGTGCCAGTAGCGACCGGGACAGGGAACATGGCTACACCTTC. It codes for CASSDRDREHGYTF. The full variable domain, its missing parts supplied by reference TRBV19 and TRBJ1-2, is DGGITQSPKYLFRKEGQNVTLSCEQNLNHDAMYWYRQDPGQGLRLIYYSQIVNDFQKGDIAEGYSVSREKKESFPLTVTSAQKNPTAFYLCASSDRDREHGYTFGSGTRLTVV.

The V gene is TRBV19, the J gene TRBJ2-3; TRBD1 might be the D (6 bases). Germline values: CDR1 LNHDA, CDR2 SQIVND (reference sequence). CDR3 length: 13 residues. V was shortened by 7 bases and J by 7 bases, with 15 bases between the two germline ends. The CDR3 region is CASNPRDRNTQYF. DNA for the CDR3: TGTGCCAGTAACCCCAGAGACAGGAATACGCAGTATTTT.

The V and J genes are TRBV12-3 or TRBV12-4 and TRBJ2-7, with 7 bases matching TRBD1. The junction had 5 bases not matched to a gene; V was cut back by 2 bases and J by 1 base. The CDR3 runs 15 residues. The CDR3, as DNA: TGTGCCAGCAGTTTAAATTGGGACAGTTCCTACGAGCAGTACTTC. Protein sequence: CASSLNWDSSYEQYF.

The rearrangement joins TRBV18 to TRBJ2-2, with unresolved D. The germline gives CDR1 KGHSH, CDR2 LQKENI. CDR3 length: 16 residues. Trimming shortened V by 2 bases and J by 0 bases, and 10 bases separated the two germline ends. In DNA form, the CDR3 reads TGTGCCAGCTCACCATTTAACCTCGCGAACACCGGGGAGCTGTTTTTT. Its translation: CASSPFNLANTGELFF.

This clonotype was detected only once. The chain has TRBV9 and TRBJ2-1; 9 positions agree with TRBD1. Germline V lookup: CDR1 SGDLS, CDR2 YYNGEE. The CDR3 runs to 15 residues. The V gene end was trimmed by 4 bases and the J gene end by 2 bases; junction bases not matched to a gene: 4. The CDR3: CASSSRDRAYNEQFF. Here the CDR3 DNA reads TGTGCCAGCAGCTCCCGGGACAGGGCCTACAATGAGCAGTTCTTC.

This rearrangement joins TRBV3-1 to TRBJ1-2; D is perhaps TRBD1 (5 bases). Trimming removed 4 bases from V and 7 bases from J, with 16 bases in between. The CDR3 is made up of 14 amino acids. Germline CDR1 reads LGHDT; CDR2 reads YNNKEL (reference sequence). CDR3 sequence (DNA): TGTGCCAGCAGCCGGGGGGAGAACCCCCTTGGCTACACCTTC. Its protein is CASSRGENPLGYTF.

This clonotype was seen a single time. This chain links TRBV28 with TRBJ1-5; D not resolved. Per the germline V gene, CDR1 is MDHEN and CDR2 is SYDVKM. The CDR3 is 15 amino acids. V lost 4 bases, J lost 4 bases, and 14 bases lay in between. The CDR3 DNA follows: TGTGCCAGCAGTTCCTCCTCGGGAGGGAATCAGCCCCAGCATTTT. It specifies CASSSSSGGNQPQHF.

The chain has TRBV2 and TRBJ2-1; maybe TRBD2 (5 bases). CDR1 and CDR2 (germline): SNHLY, FYNNEI. This CDR3 has 15 residues. The V gene lost 3 bases and the J gene lost 5 bases, with 14 bases spanning the gap. CDR3 in DNA: TGTGCCAGCAGTGAGGGGAGAAGACCAAACAATGAGCAGTTCTTC. This sequence encodes CASSEGRRPNNEQFF.

The genes are TRBV3-1 and TRBJ1-1, with D maybe TRBD1 (5 bases). Germline lookup yields CDR1 LGHDT and CDR2 YNNKEL (reference sequence). The CDR3 extends over 13 amino acids. Deletions cut 7 bases from V and 6 bases from J, with 15 bases between. CDR3 sequence reads: CASTPGSWAEAFF. Here the CDR3 DNA reads TGTGCCAGCACCCCAGGGAGTTGGGCTGAAGCTTTCTTT.